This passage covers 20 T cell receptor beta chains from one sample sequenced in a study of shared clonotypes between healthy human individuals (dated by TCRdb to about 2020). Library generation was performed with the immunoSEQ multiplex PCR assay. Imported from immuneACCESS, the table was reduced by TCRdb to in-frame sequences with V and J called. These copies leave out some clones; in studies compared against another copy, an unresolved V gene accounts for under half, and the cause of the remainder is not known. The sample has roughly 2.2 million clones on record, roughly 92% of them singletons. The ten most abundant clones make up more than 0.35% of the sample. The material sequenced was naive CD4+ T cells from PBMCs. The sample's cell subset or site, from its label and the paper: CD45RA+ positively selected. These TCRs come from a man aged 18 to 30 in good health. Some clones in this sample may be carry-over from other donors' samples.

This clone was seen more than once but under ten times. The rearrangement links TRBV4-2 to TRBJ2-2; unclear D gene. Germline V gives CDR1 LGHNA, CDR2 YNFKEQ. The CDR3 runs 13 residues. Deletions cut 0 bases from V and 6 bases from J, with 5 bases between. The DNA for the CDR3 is TGTGCCAGCAGCCAAGATTCGGCCGGGGAGCTGTTTTTT. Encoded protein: CASSQDSAGELFF.

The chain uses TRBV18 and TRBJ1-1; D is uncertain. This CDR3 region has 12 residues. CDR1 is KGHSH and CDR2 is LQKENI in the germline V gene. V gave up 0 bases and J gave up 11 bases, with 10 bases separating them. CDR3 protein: CASSPPSGSAFF. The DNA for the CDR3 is TGTGCCAGCTCACCACCCTCGGGGAGCGCTTTCTTT.

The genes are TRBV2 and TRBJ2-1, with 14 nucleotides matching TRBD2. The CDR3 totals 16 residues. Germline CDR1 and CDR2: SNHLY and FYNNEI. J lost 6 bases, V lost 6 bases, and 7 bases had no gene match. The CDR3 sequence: CASRVRLAGGSNEQFF. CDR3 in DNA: TGTGCCAGCAGGGTTAGACTAGCGGGAGGGTCCAATGAGCAGTTCTTC.

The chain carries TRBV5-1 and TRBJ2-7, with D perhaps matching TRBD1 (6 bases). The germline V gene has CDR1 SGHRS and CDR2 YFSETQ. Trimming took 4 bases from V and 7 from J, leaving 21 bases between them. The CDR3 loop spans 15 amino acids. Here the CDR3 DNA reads TGCGCCAGCAGCATCGCCGGGACACGGTTTGAAGAGCAGTACTTC. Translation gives CASSIAGTRFEEQYF.

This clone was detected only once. This chain's CDR3 is CSVHTGTPPEQYF. In DNA, the CDR3 is TGCAGCGTTCATACCGGGACACCACCTGAGCAGTACTTC. The V and J genes are TRBV29-1 and TRBJ2-7, with D maybe TRBD1 (6 bases). Trimming took off 5 bases at V and 7 bases at J, with 18 bases between the two ends. CDR1 is SQVTM, CDR2 ANQGSEA, per germline. CDR3 size: 13 residues.

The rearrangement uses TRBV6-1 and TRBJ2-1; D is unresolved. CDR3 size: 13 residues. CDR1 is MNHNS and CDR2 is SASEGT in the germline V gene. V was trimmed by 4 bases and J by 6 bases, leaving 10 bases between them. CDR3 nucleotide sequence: TGTGCCAGCAGTGGGATTGGATTCAATGAGCAGTTCTTC. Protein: CASSGIGFNEQFF.

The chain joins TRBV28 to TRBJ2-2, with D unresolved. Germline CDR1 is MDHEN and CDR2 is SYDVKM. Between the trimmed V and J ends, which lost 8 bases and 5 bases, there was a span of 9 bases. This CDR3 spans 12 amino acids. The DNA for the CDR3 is TGTGCCAGCCGAAAACGGACCGGGGAGCTGTTTTTT. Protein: CASRKRTGELFF.

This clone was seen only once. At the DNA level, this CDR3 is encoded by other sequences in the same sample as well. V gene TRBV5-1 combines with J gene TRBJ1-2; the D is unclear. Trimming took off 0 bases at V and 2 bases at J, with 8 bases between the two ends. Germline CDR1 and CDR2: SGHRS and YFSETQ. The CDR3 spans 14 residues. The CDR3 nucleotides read TGCGCCAGCAGCTTGGATCCAGCCAACTATGGCTACACCTTC. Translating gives CASSLDPANYGYTF.

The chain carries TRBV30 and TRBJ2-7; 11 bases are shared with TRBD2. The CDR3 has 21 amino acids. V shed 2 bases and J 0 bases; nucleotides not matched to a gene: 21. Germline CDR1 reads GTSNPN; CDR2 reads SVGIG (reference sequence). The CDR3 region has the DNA TGTGCCTGGAGTATATGGGACAGGGATTTACTAGCGGGAGCGTCCTCCTACGAGCAGTACTTC. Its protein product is CAWSIWDRDLLAGASSYEQYF.

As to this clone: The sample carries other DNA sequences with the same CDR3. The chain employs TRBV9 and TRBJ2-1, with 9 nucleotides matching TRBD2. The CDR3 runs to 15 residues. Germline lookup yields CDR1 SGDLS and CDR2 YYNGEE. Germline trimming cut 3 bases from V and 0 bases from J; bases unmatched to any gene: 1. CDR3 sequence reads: CASSETSGSYNEQFF. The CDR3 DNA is TGTGCCAGCAGCGAGACTAGCGGCTCCTACAATGAGCAGTTCTTC.

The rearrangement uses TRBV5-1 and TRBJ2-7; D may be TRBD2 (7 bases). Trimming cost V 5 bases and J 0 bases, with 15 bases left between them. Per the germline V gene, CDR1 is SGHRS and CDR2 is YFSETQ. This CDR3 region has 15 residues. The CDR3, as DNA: TGCGCCAGCAGAGCCGGGGGGCTTAGCTCCTACGAGCAGTACTTC. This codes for CASRAGGLSSYEQYF.

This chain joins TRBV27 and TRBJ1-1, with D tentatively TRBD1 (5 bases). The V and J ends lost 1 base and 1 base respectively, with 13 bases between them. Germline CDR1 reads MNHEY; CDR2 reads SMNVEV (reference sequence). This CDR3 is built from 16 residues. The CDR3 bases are TGTGCCAGCAGTTTATTTTTCCAGGGCGGGAACACTGAAGCTTTCTTT. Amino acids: CASSLFFQGGNTEAFF.

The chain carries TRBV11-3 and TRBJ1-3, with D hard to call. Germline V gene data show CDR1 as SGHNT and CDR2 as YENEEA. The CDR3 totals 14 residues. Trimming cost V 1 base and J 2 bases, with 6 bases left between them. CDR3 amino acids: CASSLGSTGNTIYF. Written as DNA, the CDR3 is TGTGCCAGCAGCTTAGGATCCACTGGAAACACCATATATTTT.

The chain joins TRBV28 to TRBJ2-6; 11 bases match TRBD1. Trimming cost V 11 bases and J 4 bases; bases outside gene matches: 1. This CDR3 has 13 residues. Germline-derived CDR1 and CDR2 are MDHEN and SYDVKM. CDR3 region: CAGQGAGANVLTF. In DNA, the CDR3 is TGTGCCGGACAGGGGGCCGGGGCCAACGTCCTGACTTTC.

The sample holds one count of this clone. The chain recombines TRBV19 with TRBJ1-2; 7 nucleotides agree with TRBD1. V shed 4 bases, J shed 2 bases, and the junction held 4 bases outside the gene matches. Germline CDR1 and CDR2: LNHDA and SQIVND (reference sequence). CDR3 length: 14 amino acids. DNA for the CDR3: TGTGCCAGTAGTACTCGACAGGGAAACTATGGCTACACCTTC. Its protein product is CASSTRQGNYGYTF.

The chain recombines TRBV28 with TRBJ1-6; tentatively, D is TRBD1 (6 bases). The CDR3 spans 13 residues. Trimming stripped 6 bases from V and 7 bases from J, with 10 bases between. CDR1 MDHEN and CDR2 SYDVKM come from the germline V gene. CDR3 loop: CASRRQENSPLHF. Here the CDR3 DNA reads TGTGCCAGCAGGAGACAGGAAAATTCACCCCTCCACTTT.

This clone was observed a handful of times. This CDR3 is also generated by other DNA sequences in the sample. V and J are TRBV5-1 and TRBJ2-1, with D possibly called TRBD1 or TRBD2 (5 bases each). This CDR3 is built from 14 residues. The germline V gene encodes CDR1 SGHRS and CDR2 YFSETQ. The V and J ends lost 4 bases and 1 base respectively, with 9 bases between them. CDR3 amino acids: CASSPGASYNEQFF. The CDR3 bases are TGCGCCAGCAGCCCCGGGGCATCCTACAATGAGCAGTTCTTC.

CDR3 amino acids: CASSFGWRGGQYF. DNA of the CDR3: TGTGCCAGCAGTTTCGGTTGGAGGGGCGGGCAGTACTTC. The chain employs TRBV28 and TRBJ2-7, with TRBD2 as a possible D gene (6 bases). The CDR3 loop spans 13 amino acids. Trimming stripped 3 bases from V and 9 bases from J, with 15 bases between. CDR1 and CDR2 (germline): MDHEN, SYDVKM.

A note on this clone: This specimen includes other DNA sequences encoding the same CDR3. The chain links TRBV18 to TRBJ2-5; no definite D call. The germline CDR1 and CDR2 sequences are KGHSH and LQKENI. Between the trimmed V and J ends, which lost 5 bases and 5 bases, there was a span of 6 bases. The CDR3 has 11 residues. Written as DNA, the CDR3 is TGTGCCAGCTCAGAACAGGAGACCCAGTACTTC. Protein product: CASSEQETQYF.

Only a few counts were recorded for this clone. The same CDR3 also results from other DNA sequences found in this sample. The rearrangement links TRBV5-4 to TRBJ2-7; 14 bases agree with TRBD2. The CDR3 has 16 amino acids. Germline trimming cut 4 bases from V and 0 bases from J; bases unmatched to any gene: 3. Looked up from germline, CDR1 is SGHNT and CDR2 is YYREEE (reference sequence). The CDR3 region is CASSPGTSGSSYEQYF. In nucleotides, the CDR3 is TGTGCCAGCAGCCCCGGGACTAGCGGGAGCTCCTACGAGCAGTACTTC.